What follows are 28 T cell receptor beta chains derived from one specimen sequenced in a study of control samples from healthy donors and cancer patients. Profiled with immunoSEQ multiplex PCR; TCRdb holds only in-frame clones, not every one. The sample gives 65,000 to 70,000 clones, around four fifths of which show up once; roughly 3.1% is in the top ten. Sequencing was carried out using PBMCs. These receptors were obtained from a woman aged 50 to 65 with lung cancer.

V and J are TRBV19 and TRBJ2-7; TRBD1 might be the D (6 bases). The V gene lost 9 bases and the J gene lost 0 bases, with 15 bases spanning the gap. Germline V CDR1 and CDR2: LNHDA, SQIVND (reference sequence). The CDR3 is made up of 14 amino acids. The CDR3 sequence: CASSRQAGSYEQYF. CDR3 bases: TGTGCCAGCAGCCGACAGGCCGGCTCCTACGAGCAGTACTTC.

V usage is TRBV27 and J usage is TRBJ2-1; possibly TRBD1 or TRBD2 for D (8 bases each). V was trimmed by 2 bases and J by 7 bases, leaving 27 bases between them. The CDR3 sequence is 19 residues long. Germline CDR1 reads MNHEY; CDR2 reads SMNVEV (reference sequence). This CDR3 reads CASSLRRTGSGGARNEQFF. The CDR3 region has the DNA TGTGCCAGCAGTTTACGACGGACAGGGTCCGGGGGGGCGCGAAATGAGCAGTTCTTC.

This chain uses TRBV7-2 with TRBJ2-2, with D unresolved. Deletions cut 3 bases from V and 6 bases from J, with 5 bases between. CDR3 length: 12 residues. CDR1 SGHTA and CDR2 FQGNSA come from the germline V gene. The CDR3 DNA sequence: TGTGCCAGCAGCTTGTATCCCGGGGAGCTGTTTTTT. It specifies CASSLYPGELFF.

The gene calls are TRBV27 and TRBJ1-2; 8 bases fit TRBD1. CDR1 is MNHEY and CDR2 is SMNVEV in the germline V gene (reference sequence). This CDR3 region has 16 residues. V lost 8 bases, J lost 2 bases, and 13 bases stayed unmatched. The CDR3 DNA sequence: TGTGCCAGCTTTTCGTTCCCGGACAGGGCGAACTATGGCTACACCTTC. Protein product: CASFSFPDRANYGYTF.

The chain employs TRBV28 and TRBJ1-1; D call uncertain. Germline loops: CDR1 MDHEN, CDR2 SYDVKM. Trimming took off 6 bases at V and 5 bases at J, with 16 bases between the two ends. The CDR3 is made up of 14 amino acids. The CDR3 bases are TGTGCCAGCAGGGTCTCGGGAATAAGGACTGAAGCTTTCTTT. Its translation: CASRVSGIRTEAFF.

This clone was detected a few times. Other DNA sequences in this specimen translate into the identical CDR3. J is TRBJ1-1 and V is TRBV12-3 or TRBV12-4; no reliable D call. Trimming cost V 6 bases and J 6 bases, with 8 bases left between them. The CDR3 sequence is 11 residues long. CDR3 coding DNA: TGTGCCAGCAGCCCCGGGTCTGAAGCTTTCTTT. Translating it yields CASSPGSEAFF.

This chain links TRBV12-3 or TRBV12-4 with TRBJ2-5, with TRBD2 matching 7 bases. The CDR3 consists of 13 residues. V lost 5 bases to trimming and J lost 5 bases; unmatched junction nucleotides: 5. CDR3: CASSPGLVETQYF. CDR3 DNA sequence: TGTGCCAGCAGTCCCGGACTAGTGGAGACCCAGTACTTC.

The chain is built from TRBV7-9 and TRBJ2-7, with a possible D match to TRBD2 (5 bases). Germline V gene lookup returns CDR1 SEHNR and CDR2 FQNEAQ (reference sequence). Trimming stripped 5 bases from V and 4 bases from J, with 15 bases between. The CDR3 consists of 14 residues. CDR3 sequence reads: CASSPLGRIYEQYF. CDR3 DNA: TGTGCCAGCAGCCCACTAGGACGGATATACGAGCAGTACTTC.

The gene calls are TRBV7-6 and TRBJ2-5; unclear D gene. CDR1 is SGHVS, CDR2 FNYEAQ, per germline. With 2 bases removed from V and 2 bases from J, the gap between germline ends came to 6 bases. The CDR3 is made up of 13 amino acids. In DNA form, the CDR3 reads TGTGCCAGCAGCTTAATCACTCAAGAGACCCAGTACTTC. Its protein is CASSLITQETQYF.

The chain links TRBV12-3 or TRBV12-4 to TRBJ1-1; 11 bases are shared with TRBD1. CDR3 size: 13 residues. The ends lost 6 bases at V and 8 bases at J; junction bases unmatched: 5. CDR3 loop: CASSLDRGLEAFF. The CDR3 nucleotides read TGTGCCAGCAGCCTGGACAGGGGGCTGGAAGCTTTCTTT.

The chain employs TRBV19 and TRBJ1-1; a weak D match, TRBD1 (6 bases). The CDR3 loop spans 15 amino acids. V was clipped by 7 bases and J by 2 bases, with 17 bases between them. CDR1 and CDR2 (germline): LNHDA, SQIVND (reference sequence). The CDR3 bases are TGTGCCAGTATTCCGGGACAAAGGATAAACACTGAAGCTTTCTTT. Translating it yields CASIPGQRINTEAFF.

CDR3 loop: CASSILDISNQPQHF. DNA of the CDR3: TGTGCCAGTAGTATTCTGGACATTAGCAATCAGCCCCAGCATTTT. This chain links TRBV19 with TRBJ1-5; tentative D call: TRBD1 (5 bases). This CDR3 is 15 amino acids long. Germline V lookup: CDR1 LNHDA, CDR2 SQIVND (reference sequence). V was cut by 3 bases and J by 0 bases, with 9 bases left in between.

About this clone itself: This same CDR3 is encoded by further DNA sequences in the sample. The chain is built from TRBV10-1 and TRBJ2-7; maybe TRBD2 (6 bases). The V and J ends lost 6 bases and 0 bases respectively, with 9 bases between them. Germline CDR1 WNHNN, CDR2 SYGVQD (reference sequence). The CDR3 is made up of 13 amino acids. The CDR3 spells CASSEGGSYEQYF. The CDR3 nucleotides read TGCGCCAGCAGCGAGGGAGGCTCCTACGAGCAGTACTTC.

For the CDR3, the DNA is TGTGCCAGCAGCCAAGATTCGGGCCCCAATCAGCCCCAGCATTTT. Translating gives CASSQDSGPNQPQHF. The V gene is TRBV14, the J gene TRBJ1-5; D is uncertain. V lost 0 bases, J lost 3 bases, and 9 bases lay in between. From germline, CDR1 is SGHDN and CDR2 FVKESK. The CDR3 totals 15 residues.

The V call is TRBV6-2 or TRBV6-3, the J call TRBJ1-1; a possible D gene is TRBD1 (6 bases). CDR1 MNHEY and CDR2 SVGEGT come from the germline V gene. Trimming cost V 5 bases and J 0 bases, with 25 bases left between them. The CDR3 loop spans 19 amino acids. CDR3 sequence (DNA): TGTGCCAGCAGTCCGCTACCCACTCTGACAGGACCAATGAACACTGAAGCTTTCTTT. It yields the protein CASSPLPTLTGPMNTEAFF.

CDR3 sequence: CASSPSRGGLTGELFF. The CDR3 region has the DNA TGTGCCAGCTCACCATCCCGGGGGGGCCTCACCGGGGAGCTGTTTTTT. The chain is built from TRBV18 and TRBJ2-2; 8 positions agree with TRBD2. This CDR3 has 16 residues. CDR1 is KGHSH, CDR2 LQKENI, per germline. With 2 bases clipped from V and 4 bases from J, the junction kept 6 bases outside the gene matches.

The chain couples TRBV5-5 to TRBJ1-1; D gene unclear. Trimming removed 4 bases at V and 0 bases at J, with 13 bases between. The CDR3 loop spans 15 amino acids. CDR1 is SGHKS, CDR2 YYEKEE, per germline (reference sequence). CDR3 DNA sequence: TGTGCCAGCAGCAGAAGAATCCAGATGAACACTGAAGCTTTCTTT. Protein product: CASSRRIQMNTEAFF.

This chain connects TRBV10-3 to TRBJ2-1, with D tentatively TRBD1 or TRBD2 (5 bases each). Germline-derived CDR1 and CDR2 are ENHRY and SYGVKD. V shed 2 bases and J shed 6 bases, with 23 bases lying between them. The CDR3 sequence is 18 residues long. CDR3 sequence (DNA): TGTGCCATCAGTGAGCGGGATCTAGCAGGGTCGGCCTTCAATGAGCAGTTCTTC. This sequence encodes CAISERDLAGSAFNEQFF.

The rearrangement joins TRBV28 to TRBJ1-5; TRBD1 matches 9 bases. V was pared by 2 bases and J by 2 bases, with 7 bases of the junction left unmatched. The germline V gene encodes CDR1 MDHEN and CDR2 SYDVKM. This CDR3 region has 17 residues. The chain's CDR3 is CASSLVQGAGGNQPQHF. The DNA of the CDR3 is TGTGCCAGCAGTTTAGTACAGGGGGCTGGAGGCAATCAGCCCCAGCATTTT. Full variable domain (rest looked up from reference TRBV28 and TRBJ1-5): DVKVTQSSRYLVKRTGEKVFLECVQDMDHENMFWYRQDPGLGLRLIYFSYDVKMKEKGDIPEGYSVSREKKERFSLILESASTNQTSMYLCASSLVQGAGGNQPQHFGDGTRLSIL.

The rearrangement links TRBV12-3 or TRBV12-4 to TRBJ2-7; the D gene is possibly TRBD1 (6 bases). The CDR3 has 13 residues. V shed 4 bases and J shed 1 base, with 8 bases lying between them. CDR3 nucleotides: TGTGCCAGCAGTTCCGGACAGTCCTACGAGCAGTACTTC. It is translated as CASSSGQSYEQYF.

This clone has a single count. The CDR3 reads CASKFPGTALFSNQPQHF. As DNA, the CDR3 is TGTGCCAGCAAATTCCCCGGGACAGCTTTATTTAGCAATCAGCCCCAGCATTTT. The chain joins TRBV28 to TRBJ1-5; TRBD1 matches 7 bases. This CDR3 has 18 amino acids. The V segment lost 7 bases and the J segment 0 bases; nucleotides outside the gene matches: 15. The V gene's germline CDR1 is MDHEN and CDR2 SYDVKM.

CDR3 sequence (DNA): TGTGCCAGCAGCAATGGGCAGGATTACGAGCAGTACTTC. It codes for CASSNGQDYEQYF. The chain is built from TRBV6-6 and TRBJ2-7; D not resolved. V was shortened by 6 bases and J by 4 bases, with 13 bases between the two germline ends. CDR1 and CDR2 from the germline V gene are MNHNY and SVGAGI (reference sequence). The CDR3 sequence is 13 residues long.

This clone has just one count. The rearrangement uses TRBV27 and TRBJ1-1, with no clear D. Trimming removed 3 bases at V and 2 bases at J, with 10 bases between. This CDR3 contains 14 residues. Germline loops: CDR1 MNHEY, CDR2 SMNVEV (reference sequence). The CDR3 DNA sequence: TGTGCCAGCAGTTTCTCCTACGGAAACACTGAAGCTTTCTTT. It translates to CASSFSYGNTEAFF.

This rearrangement joins TRBV13 to TRBJ1-2; 7 nucleotides line up with TRBD1. Germline V lookup: CDR1 PRHDT, CDR2 FYEKMQ (reference sequence). The CDR3 consists of 14 residues. J gave up 5 bases and V 0 bases, and 3 bases lay outside the gene matches. The CDR3 reads CASSLGQGRYGYTF. DNA for the CDR3: TGTGCCAGCAGCTTAGGACAGGGGCGGTATGGCTACACCTTC.

The chain recombines TRBV6-2 or TRBV6-3 with TRBJ1-2; 7 nucleotides line up with TRBD1. The germline gives CDR1 MNHEY, CDR2 SVGEGT. The CDR3 contains 15 residues. J was trimmed by 4 bases and V by 5 bases; bases with no gene match: 10. The DNA for the CDR3 is TGTGCCAGCAGTACCCCCGACAGGGACGCCTATGGCTACACCTTC. Amino acid sequence: CASSTPDRDAYGYTF.

The CDR3 spells CASLGHTNTEAFF. The CDR3 DNA follows: TGTGCCAGCCTAGGACATACGAACACTGAAGCTTTCTTT. This chain connects TRBV27 to TRBJ1-1; the D gene is possibly TRBD1 (5 bases). CDR3 length equals 13 residues. Germline CDR1 and CDR2: MNHEY and SMNVEV (reference sequence). V was cut by 8 bases and J by 1 base, with 11 bases left in between.

This chain links TRBV5-4 with TRBJ1-2; D possibly corresponds to TRBD1 (5 bases). With 4 bases removed from V and 8 bases from J, the gap between germline ends came to 18 bases. Germline loops: CDR1 SGHNT, CDR2 YYREEE (reference sequence). This CDR3 has 14 amino acids. CDR3 nucleotide sequence: TGTGCCAGCAGCGTTGGGACCGAATCTTCAGGCTACACCTTC. It is translated as CASSVGTESSGYTF.

This chain links TRBV28 with TRBJ2-7; D might be TRBD1 (6 bases). This CDR3 comprises 17 residues. The V end lost 3 bases, the J end lost 5 bases, and 23 bases lay between the germline ends. Germline CDR1 is MDHEN and CDR2 is SYDVKM. The chain's CDR3 is CASSFGSAGDLSDEQYF. The CDR3 DNA follows: TGTGCCAGCAGTTTCGGGTCGGCAGGGGATCTATCTGACGAGCAGTACTTC. Variable domain in full (rest from reference TRBV28 and TRBJ2-7): DVKVTQSSRYLVKRTGEKVFLECVQDMDHENMFWYRQDPGLGLRLIYFSYDVKMKEKGDIPEGYSVSREKKERFSLILESASTNQTSMYLCASSFGSAGDLSDEQYFGPGTRLTVT.